This TCR beta chain was recovered during a study of T cells after yellow fever vaccination. TCRdb reprocessed the 5' RACE reads with MiXCR, giving one entry per CDR3 protein. The sample lists about 60,000 distinct CDR3 sequences, more than 5.5% seen once, with around 38% in the top ten. This clonotype was recorded at least ten times. The TCR was taken from a young man who received the YFV17D yellow fever vaccine. The sequences come from CD8+ T cells sorted from PBMCs, collected on the day of the first yellow fever vaccination.

The CDR3 coding sequence is TGCGCCAGCAGCTCCGGGCCCCTGGACACCGGGGAGCTGTTTTTT. Protein sequence: CASSSGPLDTGELFF. The chain has TRBV4-1 and TRBJ2-2; D is undetermined. From germline, CDR1 is MGHRA and CDR2 YSYEKL. V was cut by 5 bases and J by 3 bases, with 13 bases left in between. The CDR3 consists of 15 residues.